The source of this T cell receptor (beta chain) is a study of blood T cell repertoires in COVID-19. The overall study: Sources were T cells, B-cell-depleted T cells, or PBMCs; the material itself was cDNA or gDNA.

Study members were between 18 and 89 years old and lived in about two dozen US regions. Grouping used clinical history reported by participants in a survey and questionnaire. Per the study methods: Reference gene primer amplification gave estimated nucleated cell counts. Sequencing was performed with immunoSEQ multiplex PCR; in TCRdb, only in-frame clones are kept and a portion is missing. D and trimming come from the DNA, and the V and J calls and clone size come from that table. The table shows about 220,000 clones, with 90% occurring only once. The CDR3 is made up of 15 amino acids. The chain couples TRBV12-2 to TRBJ1-6; TRBD1 was called by the table and not checked on the DNA. TRBV12-2 counts as a pseudogene. The sample was PBMCs or T cells enriched from blood (not recorded which). This receptor was taken from a young man who had been exposed to COVID-19. CDR3 residues: CASRLAWQGSSPLHF. DNA of the CDR3: TGTGCAAGTCGCTTAGCGTGGCAGGGTAGTTCACCCCTCCACTTT.